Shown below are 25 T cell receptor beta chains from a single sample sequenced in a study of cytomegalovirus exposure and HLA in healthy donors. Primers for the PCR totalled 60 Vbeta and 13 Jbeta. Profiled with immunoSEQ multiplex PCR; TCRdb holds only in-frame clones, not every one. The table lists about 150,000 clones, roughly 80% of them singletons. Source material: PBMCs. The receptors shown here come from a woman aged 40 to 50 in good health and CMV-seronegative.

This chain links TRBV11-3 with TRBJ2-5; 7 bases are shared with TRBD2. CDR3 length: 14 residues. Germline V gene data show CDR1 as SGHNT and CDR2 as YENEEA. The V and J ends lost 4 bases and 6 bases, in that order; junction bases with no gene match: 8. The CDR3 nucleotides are TGTGCCAGCAGCTGGGGGGGGAGTAAGAAGACCCAGTACTTC. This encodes CASSWGGSKKTQYF.

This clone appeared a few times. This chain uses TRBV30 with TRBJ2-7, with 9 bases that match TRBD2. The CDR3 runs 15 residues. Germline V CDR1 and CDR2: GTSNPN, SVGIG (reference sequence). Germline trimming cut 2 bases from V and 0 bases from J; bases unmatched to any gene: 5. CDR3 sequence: CAWSTRTSDSYEQYF. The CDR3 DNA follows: TGTGCCTGGAGTACTCGGACTAGCGACTCCTACGAGCAGTACTTC. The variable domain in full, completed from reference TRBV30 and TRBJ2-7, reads SQTIHQWPATLVQPVGSPLSLECTVEGTSNPNLYWYRQAAGRGLQLLFYSVGIGQISSEVPQNLSASRPQDRQFILSSKKLLLSDSGFYLCAWSTRTSDSYEQYFGPGTRLTVT.

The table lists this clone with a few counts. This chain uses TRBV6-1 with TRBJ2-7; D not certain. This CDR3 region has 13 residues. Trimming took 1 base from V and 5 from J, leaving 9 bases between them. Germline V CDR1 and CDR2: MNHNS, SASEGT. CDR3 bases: TGTGCCAGCAGTGAAGGCAGGCCCCACGAGCAGTACTTC. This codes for CASSEGRPHEQYF.

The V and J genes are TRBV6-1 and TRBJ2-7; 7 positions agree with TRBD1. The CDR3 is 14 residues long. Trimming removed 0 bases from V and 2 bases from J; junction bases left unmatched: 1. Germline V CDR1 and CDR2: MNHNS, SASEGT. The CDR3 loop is CASSEADRAYEQYF. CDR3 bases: TGTGCCAGCAGTGAAGCAGACAGGGCCTACGAGCAGTACTTC.

CDR3 bases: TGTGCCTGGACTCTCACTAGCCCAAGGGATGTGGGTGGCTACACCTTC. It yields the protein CAWTLTSPRDVGGYTF. V is TRBV30 and J is TRBJ1-2; D gene ambiguous. The V and J ends lost 4 bases and 7 bases respectively, with 25 bases between them. Germline assignment: CDR1 GTSNPN and CDR2 SVGIG (reference sequence). This CDR3 contains 16 residues. Based on the CDR3 plus reference TRBV30 and TRBJ1-2, the full variable domain is SQTIHQWPATLVQPVGSPLSLECTVEGTSNPNLYWYRQAAGRGLQLLFYSVGIGQISSEVPQNLSASRPQDRQFILSSKKLLLSDSGFYLCAWTLTSPRDVGGYTFGSGTRLTVV.

CDR3 in amino acids: CASSPDRGKMQETQYF. As DNA, the CDR3 is TGTGCCAGCAGCCCTGACAGGGGAAAGATGCAAGAGACCCAGTACTTC. The chain joins TRBV13 to TRBJ2-5, with 8 bases fitting TRBD1. V lost 5 bases and J lost 2; bases outside the gene matches: 10. The length of the CDR3 is 16 residues. CDR1 is PRHDT, CDR2 FYEKMQ, per germline (reference sequence).

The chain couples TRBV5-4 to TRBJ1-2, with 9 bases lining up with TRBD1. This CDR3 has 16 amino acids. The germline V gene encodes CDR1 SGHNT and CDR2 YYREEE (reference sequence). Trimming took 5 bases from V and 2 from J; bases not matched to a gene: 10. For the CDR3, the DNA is TGTGCCAGCAGTGGGGGGACAGGGAACCCCAACTATGGCTACACCTTC. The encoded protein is CASSGGTGNPNYGYTF.

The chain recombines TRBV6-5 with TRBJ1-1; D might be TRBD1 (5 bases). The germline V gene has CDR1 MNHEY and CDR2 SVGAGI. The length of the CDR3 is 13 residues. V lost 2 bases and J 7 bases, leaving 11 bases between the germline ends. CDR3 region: CASSYRGADEAFF. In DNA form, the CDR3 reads TGTGCCAGCAGTTACAGGGGTGCGGATGAAGCTTTCTTT.

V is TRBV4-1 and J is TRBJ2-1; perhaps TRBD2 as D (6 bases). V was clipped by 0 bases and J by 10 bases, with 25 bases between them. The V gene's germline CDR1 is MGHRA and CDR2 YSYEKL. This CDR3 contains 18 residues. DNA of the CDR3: TGCGCCAGCAGCCAAGATGTGGGTAGCGGTGCTTTTTCGAGGGAGCAGTTCTTC. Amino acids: CASSQDVGSGAFSREQFF.

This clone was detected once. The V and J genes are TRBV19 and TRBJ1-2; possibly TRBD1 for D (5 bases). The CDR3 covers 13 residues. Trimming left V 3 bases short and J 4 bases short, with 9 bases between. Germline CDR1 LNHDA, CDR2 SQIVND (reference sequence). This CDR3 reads CASSIDRFYGYTF. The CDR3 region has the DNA TGTGCCAGTAGTATCGACAGATTCTATGGCTACACCTTC.

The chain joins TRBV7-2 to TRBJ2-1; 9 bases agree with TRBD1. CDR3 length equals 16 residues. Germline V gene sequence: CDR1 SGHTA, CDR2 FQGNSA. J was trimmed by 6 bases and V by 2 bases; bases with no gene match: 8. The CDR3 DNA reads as TGTGCCAGCAGCTTAACCGCCGGGACAGGGAGCAATGAGCAGTTCTTC. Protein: CASSLTAGTGSNEQFF. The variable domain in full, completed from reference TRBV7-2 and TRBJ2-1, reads GAGVSQSPSNKVTEKGKDVELRCDPISGHTALYWYRQSLGQGLEFLIYFQGNSAPDKSGLPSDRFSAERTGGSVSTLTIQRTQQEDSAVYLCASSLTAGTGSNEQFFGPGTRLTVL.

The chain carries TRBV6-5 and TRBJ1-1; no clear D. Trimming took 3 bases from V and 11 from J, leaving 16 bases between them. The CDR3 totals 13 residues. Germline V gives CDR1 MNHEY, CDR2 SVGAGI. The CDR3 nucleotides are TGTGCCAGCAGTTATAGCCCAACGAATGAGGCTTTCTTT. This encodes CASSYSPTNEAFF.

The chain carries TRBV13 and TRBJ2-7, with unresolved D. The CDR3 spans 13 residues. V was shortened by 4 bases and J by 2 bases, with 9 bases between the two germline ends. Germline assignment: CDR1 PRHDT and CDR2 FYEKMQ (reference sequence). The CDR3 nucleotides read TGTGCCAGCAGCTCCCTAGAAGCCTACGAGCAGTACTTC. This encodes CASSSLEAYEQYF.

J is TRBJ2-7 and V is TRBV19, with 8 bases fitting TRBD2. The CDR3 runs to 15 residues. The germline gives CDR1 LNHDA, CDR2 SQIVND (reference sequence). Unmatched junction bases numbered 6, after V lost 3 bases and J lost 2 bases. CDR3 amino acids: CASSMGLAGTYEQYF. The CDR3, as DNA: TGTGCCAGTAGTATGGGGCTAGCGGGCACCTACGAGCAGTACTTC.

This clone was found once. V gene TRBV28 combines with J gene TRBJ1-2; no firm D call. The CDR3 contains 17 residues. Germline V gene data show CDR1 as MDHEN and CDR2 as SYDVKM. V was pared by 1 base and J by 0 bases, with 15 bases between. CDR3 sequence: CASSLSAEGGANYGYTF. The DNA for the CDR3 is TGTGCCAGCAGTTTATCAGCGGAGGGTGGGGCTAACTATGGCTACACCTTC.

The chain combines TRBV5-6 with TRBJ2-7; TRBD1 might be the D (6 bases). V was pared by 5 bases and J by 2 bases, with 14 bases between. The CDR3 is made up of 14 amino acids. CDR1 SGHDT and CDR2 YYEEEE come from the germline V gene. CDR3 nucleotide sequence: TGTGCCAGCAGTTCCGGGACACCCACCTACGAGCAGTACTTC. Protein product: CASSSGTPTYEQYF.

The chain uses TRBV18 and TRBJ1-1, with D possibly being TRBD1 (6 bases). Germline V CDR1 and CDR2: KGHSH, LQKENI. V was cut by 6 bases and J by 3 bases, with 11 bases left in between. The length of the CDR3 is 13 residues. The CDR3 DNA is TGTGCCAGCTCCGGACAGTTCGACACTGAAGCTTTCTTT. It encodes CASSGQFDTEAFF.

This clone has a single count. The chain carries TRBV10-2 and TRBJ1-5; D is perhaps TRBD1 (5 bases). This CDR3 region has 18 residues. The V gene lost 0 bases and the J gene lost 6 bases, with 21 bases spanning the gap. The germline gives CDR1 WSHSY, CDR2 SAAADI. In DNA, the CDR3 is TGCGCCAGCAGTGAGTCGATTATTGCGGGGGAACGGAGTCAGCCCCAGCATTTT. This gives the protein CASSESIIAGERSQPQHF.

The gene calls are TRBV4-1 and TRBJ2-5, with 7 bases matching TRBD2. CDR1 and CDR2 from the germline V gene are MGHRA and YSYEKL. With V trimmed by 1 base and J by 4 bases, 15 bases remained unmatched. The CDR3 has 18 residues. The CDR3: CASSQGGTTLHPPETQYF. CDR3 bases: TGCGCCAGCAGCCAAGGGGGGACTACCCTACATCCTCCAGAGACCCAGTACTTC.

The CDR3 here is CASSPLRGDYGYTF. CDR3 nucleotide sequence: TGTGCCAGCTCACCACTCCGGGGGGACTATGGCTACACCTTC. The chain is built from TRBV18 and TRBJ1-2; D might be TRBD1 (5 bases). Trimming took 1 base from V and 3 from J, leaving 9 bases between them. The germline gives CDR1 KGHSH, CDR2 LQKENI. The CDR3 consists of 14 residues. The full variable domain, with the rest looked up from reference TRBV18 and TRBJ1-2, is NAGVMQNPRHLVRRRGQEARLRCSPMKGHSHVYWYRQLPEEGLKFMVYLQKENIIDESGMPKERFSAEFPKEGPSILRIQQVVRGDSAAYFCASSPLRGDYGYTFGSGTRLTVV.

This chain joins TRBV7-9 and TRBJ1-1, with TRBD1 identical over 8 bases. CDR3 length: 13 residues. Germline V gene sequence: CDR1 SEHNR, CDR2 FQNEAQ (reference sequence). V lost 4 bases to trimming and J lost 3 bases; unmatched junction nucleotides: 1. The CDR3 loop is CASSSQGDTEAFF. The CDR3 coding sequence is TGTGCCAGCAGCTCACAGGGGGACACTGAAGCTTTCTTT.

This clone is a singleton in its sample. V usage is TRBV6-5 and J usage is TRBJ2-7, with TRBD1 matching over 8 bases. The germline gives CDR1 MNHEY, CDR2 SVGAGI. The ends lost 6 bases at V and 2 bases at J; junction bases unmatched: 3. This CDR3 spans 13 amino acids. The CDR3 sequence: CASRGTGPYEQYF. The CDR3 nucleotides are TGTGCCAGCAGGGGGACAGGCCCCTACGAGCAGTACTTC.

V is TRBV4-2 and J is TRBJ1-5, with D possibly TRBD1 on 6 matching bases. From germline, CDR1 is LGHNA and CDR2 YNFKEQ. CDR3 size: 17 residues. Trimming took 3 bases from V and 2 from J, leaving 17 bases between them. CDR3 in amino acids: CASSQEAGTPGNQPQHF. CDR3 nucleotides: TGTGCCAGCAGCCAGGAAGCCGGGACACCGGGCAATCAGCCCCAGCATTTT.

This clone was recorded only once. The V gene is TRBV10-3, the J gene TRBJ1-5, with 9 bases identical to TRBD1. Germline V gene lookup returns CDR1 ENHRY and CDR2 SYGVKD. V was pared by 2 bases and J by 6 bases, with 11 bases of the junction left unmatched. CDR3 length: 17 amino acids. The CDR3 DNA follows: TGTGCCATCAGTGAGACCGCCGGGACAGGGAGAACTCAGCCCCAGCATTTT. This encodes CAISETAGTGRTQPQHF.

The CDR3: CASSWGQGNQPQHF. The CDR3 nucleotides read TGTGCCAGCAGCTGGGGACAGGGAAATCAGCCCCAGCATTTT. This chain connects TRBV7-2 to TRBJ1-5; 9 bases agree with TRBD1. V gave up 4 bases and J gave up 4 bases; unmatched junction bases: 2. Germline lookup yields CDR1 SGHTA and CDR2 FQGNSA. The CDR3 spans 14 residues.